This TCR beta chain comes out of a study of OX40 agonist ivuxolimab in advanced cancers. The germline CDR1 and CDR2 sequences are SGHDT and YYEEEE. The CDR3 is made up of 13 amino acids. Trimming cost V 4 bases and J 11 bases, with 18 bases left between them. The repertoire was sequenced with immunoSEQ multiplex PCR; TCRdb's copy has only in-frame clones and lacks some. The data show fewer than 65,000 clones, 85% to 90% seen once. The sample consisted of CD4+ or CD8+ T cells sorted from blood, taken in a trial of the OX40 agonist ivuxolimab. The TCR originated in an adult with an advanced solid tumor such as melanoma, head and neck, liver or kidney cancer. This rearrangement joins TRBV5-6 to TRBJ1-1, with D possibly being TRBD1 (5 bases). In DNA form, the CDR3 reads TGTGCCAGCAGCATTAGGACAAACCCTCGGGCTTTCTTT. This translates into CASSIRTNPRAFF.